These T cell receptor beta chains were read from a single sample in a study of T-cell reconstitution after alpha-beta-depleted transplantation in children. One entry per CDR3 protein results from TCRdb running MiXCR on the PCR reads. The table lists about 400,000 distinct CDR3 sequences, roughly 21% of them singletons. Material: PBMCs from the stem cell graft donor, obtained from the stem cell graft. Every receptor here comes from a human donor who donated a stem cell graft to a child with acute myeloid leukemia. Both conserved end residues are part of each CDR3.

j_gene | v_gene | CDR3aa
TRBJ2-1 | TRBV6-1 | CASSEILAGSNEQFF
TRBJ2-7 | TRBV28 | CASRVSLASYEQYF
TRBJ2-3 | TRBV28 | CASSYHYLLRTDTQYF
TRBJ2-7 | TRBV29-1 | CSVNLWTWSSYEQYF
TRBJ2-1 | TRBV5-6 | CASSLRGLRRSYNEQFF
TRBJ2-1 | TRBV24-1 | CATSDLEGSSSYNEQFF
TRBJ1-1 | TRBV29-1 | CSVAGRQNTEAFF
TRBJ2-1 | TRBV2 | CASTPLVGSFNEQFF
TRBJ2-1 | TRBV20-1 | CRAYGGSANEQFF
TRBJ2-5 | TRBV20-1 | CSAIRQIKETQYF
TRBJ2-1 | TRBV7-3 | CASSLTHSSYNEQFF
TRBJ2-2 | TRBV27 | CASSLMEGLGTGELFF
TRBJ2-1 | TRBV24-1 | CATSGQPPWNEQFF
TRBJ2-7 | TRBV4-2 | CASSQESSGTQISYEQYF
TRBJ2-7 | TRBV27 | CASSSQRDPYEQYF
TRBJ2-1 | TRBV10-1 | CASSYRASGLAGGPNEQFF
TRBJ1-2 | TRBV6-1 | CASRLTGVDGYTF
TRBJ2-5 | TRBV15 | CATSRGQSETQYF
TRBJ2-5 | TRBV28 | CASSFPPQKVGQETQYF
TRBJ2-2 | TRBV24-1 | CATRGGSSNTGELFF
TRBJ2-1 | TRBV20-1 | CSASRRTSVNEQFF
TRBJ1-2 | TRBV28 | CAIGTGNYGYTF
TRBJ2-7 | TRBV6-2/TRBV6-3 | CASSYSSPGEQYF